Below are 28 T cell receptor beta chains sequenced from a single sample in a study of shared clonotypes between healthy human individuals. Produced via immunoSEQ multiplex PCR; TCRdb's table is partial and in-frame only. The repertoire holds about 870,000 clones, with 90% to 95% as singletons. Positive CCR7 selection of CD45RO-negative cells yielded the naive CD8 cells, and terminally differentiated effector memory CD45RA+ cells were excluded. The specimen sequenced was naive CD8+ T cells sorted from blood. The receptors here all came from a man aged 30 to 45 in good health.

This clone was seen once. The rearrangement uses TRBV11-2 and TRBJ2-7; D unresolved. Germline V gene lookup returns CDR1 SGHAT and CDR2 FQNNGV. The CDR3 totals 13 residues. With 1 base removed from V and 2 bases from J, the gap between germline ends came to 6 bases. In DNA form, the CDR3 reads TGTGCCAGCAGCTTAGTTCGCACCTACGAGCAGTACTTC. Residues: CASSLVRTYEQYF.

The V gene is TRBV20-1, the J gene TRBJ2-1; no reliable D call. The V gene's germline CDR1 is DFQATT and CDR2 SNEGSKA (reference sequence). This CDR3 has 11 amino acids. Trimming took off 5 bases at V and 6 bases at J, with 8 bases between the two ends. CDR3 in DNA: TGCAGTGCTCTCGTGATCAATGAGCAGTTCTTC. Translating gives CSALVINEQFF.

The chain has TRBV27 and TRBJ1-5; D is perhaps TRBD1 (6 bases). Between the trimmed V and J ends, which lost 1 base and 2 bases, there was a span of 15 bases. Germline V CDR1 and CDR2: MNHEY, SMNVEV (reference sequence). This CDR3 contains 17 residues. In DNA form, the CDR3 reads TGTGCCAGCAGTTTATTAGGACAGTATATCGGCAATCAGCCCCAGCATTTT. Translating gives CASSLLGQYIGNQPQHF.

V usage is TRBV5-1 and J usage is TRBJ2-5; the D call may be TRBD1 or TRBD2 (5 bases each). Trimming removed 4 bases from V and 0 bases from J, with 13 bases in between. This CDR3 comprises 15 residues. The germline CDR1 and CDR2 sequences are SGHRS and YFSETQ. CDR3 loop: CASSPSGPYQETQYF. The CDR3 nucleotides are TGCGCCAGCAGCCCTTCGGGACCGTACCAAGAGACCCAGTACTTC.

The chain recombines TRBV27 with TRBJ2-1, with D unresolved. V was cut by 3 bases and J by 2 bases, with 8 bases left in between. The CDR3 length is 14 residues. Germline CDR1 and CDR2: MNHEY and SMNVEV (reference sequence). The CDR3 region has the DNA TGTGCCAGCAGTTTCCGGGCAGCCTACAATGAGCAGTTCTTC. Translation: CASSFRAAYNEQFF.

Regarding this clone: The same CDR3 is also encoded by other DNA sequences in this sample. The rearrangement links TRBV6-5 to TRBJ2-5, with TRBD1 identical over 10 bases. Per germline, CDR1 MNHEY and CDR2 SVGAGI. The CDR3 covers 13 residues. J lost 5 bases, V lost 8 bases, and 5 bases had no gene match. CDR3 sequence reads: CASRTGGRETQYF. The CDR3 DNA is TGTGCCAGCCGGACAGGGGGTAGGGAGACCCAGTACTTC.

This CDR3 is CASSPARRSGTGIYEQYF. CDR3 in DNA: TGTGCCAGCAGCCCAGCTCGACGGTCGGGGACGGGGATTTACGAGCAGTACTTC. V is TRBV7-6 and J is TRBJ2-7; possibly TRBD1 or TRBD2 for D (5 bases each). Germline CDR1 and CDR2: SGHVS and FNYEAQ. Trimming shortened V by 5 bases and J by 4 bases, and 27 bases separated the two germline ends. CDR3 length: 18 amino acids.

This chain uses TRBV10-3 with TRBJ2-1; 7 nucleotides align to TRBD1. V was pared by 8 bases and J by 6 bases, with 13 bases of the junction left unmatched. From germline, CDR1 is ENHRY and CDR2 SYGVKD. This CDR3 spans 15 amino acids. CDR3 DNA: TGTGCCATCGGCCAAACCACTACAGGGGCCAATGAGCAGTTCTTC. Translated, it gives CAIGQTTTGANEQFF.

This sequence joins TRBV18 and TRBJ2-2; 7 bases line up with TRBD1. The CDR3 extends over 18 amino acids. Trimming took 6 bases from V and 0 from J; bases not matched to a gene: 13. In germline, CDR1 is KGHSH, CDR2 LQKENI. The CDR3 is CASSADTGVATNTGELFF. The CDR3, as DNA: TGTGCCAGCTCCGCCGATACAGGGGTCGCCACGAACACCGGGGAGCTGTTTTTT.

This clone was counted many times. This sequence joins TRBV7-2 and TRBJ2-7; TRBD1 aligns across 10 bases. This CDR3 contains 16 residues. V was pared by 4 bases and J by 4 bases, with 10 bases of the junction left unmatched. CDR1 SGHTA and CDR2 FQGNSA come from the germline V gene. CDR3: CASSSTGGPERYEQYF. CDR3 coding DNA: TGTGCCAGCAGCTCGACAGGGGGCCCGGAACGGTACGAGCAGTACTTC.

The chain is built from TRBV7-6 and TRBJ2-7; 10 nucleotides agree with TRBD1. Germline V gene sequence: CDR1 SGHVS, CDR2 FNYEAQ. The CDR3 has 14 residues. Trimming at V came to 5 bases and at J to 5 bases, leaving 6 bases not matched to a gene. CDR3 in amino acids: CASSTTGGLHEQYF. The DNA of the CDR3 is TGTGCCAGCAGCACGACAGGGGGCCTCCACGAGCAGTACTTC.

The rearrangement links TRBV7-9 to TRBJ2-7, with D maybe TRBD1 (6 bases). The V gene lost 5 bases and the J gene lost 6 bases, with 20 bases spanning the gap. The CDR3 sequence is 15 residues long. Germline V gene data show CDR1 as SEHNR and CDR2 as FQNEAQ (reference sequence). The CDR3 sequence: CASSPEGVQSGEQYF. The CDR3 DNA reads TGTGCCAGCAGCCCCGAGGGGGTACAGAGCGGCGAGCAGTACTTC.

The chain uses TRBV30 and TRBJ2-7, with D perhaps TRBD2 (6 bases). This CDR3 region has 12 residues. Trimming removed 3 bases from V and 2 bases from J, with 8 bases in between. Germline CDR1 and CDR2: GTSNPN and SVGIG (reference sequence). In nucleotides, the CDR3 is TGTGCCTGGAGGCCGGGAGCCTACGAGCAGTACTTC. It specifies CAWRPGAYEQYF.

This clone showed up just once. V is TRBV7-2 and J is TRBJ2-1; 8 bases agree with TRBD2. In germline, CDR1 is SGHTA, CDR2 FQGNSA. The CDR3 contains 16 residues. V shed 7 bases, J shed 10 bases, and the junction held 18 bases outside the gene matches. The CDR3 reads CASTYERAGALREQFF. In nucleotides, the CDR3 is TGTGCCAGCACCTATGAACGAGCGGGAGCCCTCCGAGAGCAGTTCTTC.

This chain links TRBV5-6 with TRBJ2-7; maybe TRBD1 (6 bases). Germline V gene lookup returns CDR1 SGHDT and CDR2 YYEEEE. The V gene lost 3 bases and the J gene lost 2 bases, with 12 bases spanning the gap. This CDR3 has 14 residues. CDR3 sequence (DNA): TGTGCCAGCAGCTGGTGGACAGCAGCCTACGAGCAGTACTTC. Translated, it gives CASSWWTAAYEQYF.

The CDR3 here is CASSLLRVLGNEQFF. CDR3 bases: TGTGCCAGCAGCTTACTACGGGTTCTGGGGAATGAGCAGTTCTTC. The genes are TRBV7-9 and TRBJ2-1; D not certain. The CDR3 loop spans 15 amino acids. The V gene lost 2 bases and the J gene lost 7 bases, with 15 bases spanning the gap. Per germline, CDR1 SEHNR and CDR2 FQNEAQ (reference sequence).

The V call is TRBV4-1, the J call TRBJ2-1, with TRBD2 matching 9 bases. The CDR3 runs 16 residues. V was clipped by 2 bases and J by 5 bases; unmatched bases: 7. Germline CDR1 MGHRA, CDR2 YSYEKL. The CDR3 sequence is CASSQHSGSPDNEQFF. CDR3 nucleotides: TGCGCCAGCAGCCAACATAGCGGGAGTCCCGACAATGAGCAGTTCTTC.

The rearrangement links TRBV13 to TRBJ2-3, with 7 bases matching TRBD2. The germline CDR1 and CDR2 sequences are PRHDT and FYEKMQ (reference sequence). J gave up 1 base and V 5 bases, and 6 bases lay outside the gene matches. CDR3 size: 15 residues. The CDR3 nucleotides are TGTGCCAGCAGCCAGAGCGGGATGGGCACAGATACGCAGTATTTT. Translated, it gives CASSQSGMGTDTQYF.

The CDR3 region has the DNA TGCGCCAGCAGCCAAGATAGCGCCCGGGTCTCCGGGGAGCTGTTTTTT. Amino acids: CASSQDSARVSGELFF. The chain links TRBV4-1 to TRBJ2-2, with D perhaps TRBD2 (5 bases). The CDR3 loop spans 16 amino acids. V was pared by 0 bases and J by 6 bases, with 14 bases between. CDR1 and CDR2 (germline): MGHRA, YSYEKL.

This rearrangement joins TRBV7-9 to TRBJ2-1; D call uncertain. This CDR3 spans 13 amino acids. Germline V gene sequence: CDR1 SEHNR, CDR2 FQNEAQ (reference sequence). V was pared by 4 bases and J by 4 bases, with 8 bases between. CDR3 region: CASSWVQYNEQFF. CDR3 in DNA: TGTGCCAGCAGCTGGGTTCAATACAATGAGCAGTTCTTC.

This chain uses TRBV4-1 with TRBJ1-1, with 7 bases matching TRBD1. Unmatched junction bases numbered 14, after V lost 3 bases and J lost 1 base. CDR1 is MGHRA, CDR2 YSYEKL, per germline. The length of the CDR3 is 18 residues. The CDR3 DNA reads TGCGCCAGCAGCCAGGAACTGAGACAGGGCCCACGGAACACTGAAGCTTTCTTT. Protein product: CASSQELRQGPRNTEAFF.

The chain employs TRBV10-3 and TRBJ1-4; 8 bases are shared with TRBD1. CDR1 and CDR2 from the germline V gene are ENHRY and SYGVKD. V trimming: 6 bases; J trimming: 2 bases; junction bases outside the gene matches: 5. The CDR3 loop spans 15 amino acids. DNA of the CDR3: TGTGCCATCAGGCCAGGGGGCAGGACTAATGAAAAACTGTTTTTT. Protein product: CAIRPGGRTNEKLFF.

This clone occurred a few times. The chain has TRBV6-1 and TRBJ2-7, with D unclear. The V gene lost 0 bases and the J gene lost 0 bases, with 9 bases spanning the gap. Germline loops: CDR1 MNHNS, CDR2 SASEGT. This CDR3 comprises 15 residues. The CDR3 region has the DNA TGTGCCAGCAGTGAAGCTTTTGATCACTCCTACGAGCAGTACTTC. The encoded protein is CASSEAFDHSYEQYF.

This rearrangement joins TRBV27 to TRBJ2-5; 7 bases are shared with TRBD2. CDR3 size: 16 residues. Per the germline V gene, CDR1 is MNHEY and CDR2 is SMNVEV (reference sequence). The V segment lost 3 bases and the J segment 2 bases; nucleotides outside the gene matches: 9. The CDR3, as DNA: TGTGCCAGCAGTTTGTCTGTGGCTAGCGGTCAAGAGACCCAGTACTTC. Translated, it gives CASSLSVASGQETQYF.

As for this clone: This specimen includes other DNA sequences encoding the same CDR3. The genes are TRBV5-4 and TRBJ2-1, with unresolved D. The CDR3 runs 12 residues. With 0 bases removed from V and 6 bases from J, the gap between germline ends came to 4 bases. Germline loops: CDR1 SGHNT, CDR2 YYREEE (reference sequence). The DNA for the CDR3 is TGTGCCAGCAGCTTGGATGCCAATGAGCAGTTCTTC. As protein: CASSLDANEQFF.

V gene TRBV2 combines with J gene TRBJ2-7, with D perhaps TRBD2 (5 bases). Germline V gene lookup returns CDR1 SNHLY and CDR2 FYNNEI. The CDR3 has 17 amino acids. The V and J ends lost 5 bases and 0 bases respectively, with 20 bases between them. CDR3 sequence: CASSINPRSGSSYEQYF. In DNA, the CDR3 is TGTGCCAGCAGTATAAACCCAAGGTCGGGAAGCTCCTACGAGCAGTACTTC.

The rearrangement links TRBV18 to TRBJ2-7; TRBD1 might be the D (5 bases). This CDR3 is 13 amino acids long. The germline gives CDR1 KGHSH, CDR2 LQKENI. The ends were cut back, 0 bases at V and 6 bases at J, with 9 bases in the middle. CDR3 sequence reads: CASSPPQGGEQYF. As DNA, the CDR3 is TGTGCCAGCTCACCACCGCAGGGTGGCGAGCAGTACTTC.

This chain links TRBV2 with TRBJ1-2; D is unresolved. CDR1 and CDR2 from the germline V gene are SNHLY and FYNNEI. The V end lost 10 bases, the J end lost 5 bases, and 11 bases lay between the germline ends. This CDR3 is built from 11 residues. The CDR3 nucleotides are TGTGCCACCCGAGGCTCTTATGGCTACACCTTC. It translates to CATRGSYGYTF.